One sample yielded the 31 T cell receptor beta chains listed below, sequenced in a study of molecular identifiers for immune sequencing clone quantification. TCRdb processed the PCR reads anew with MiXCR; each CDR3 protein has one entry. Here the sample spans roughly 630,000 distinct CDR3 sequences, roughly 23% being singletons. The sample was naive CD8+ T cells from blood, with Jurkat cell RNA spiked in. Specified subset: FACS-sorted CD8+CD4-CCR7+CD45RA+ naive T cells. All receptors derive from a human donor in good health. Some libraries in this study had Jurkat cell RNA spiked in.

This clonotype came up many times. The V gene is TRBV9, the J gene TRBJ1-4; 9 bases fit TRBD1. With V trimmed by 3 bases and J by 0 bases, 6 bases remained unmatched. The CDR3 has 17 amino acids. The V gene's germline CDR1 is SGDLS and CDR2 YYNGEE. CDR3 coding DNA: TGTGCCAGCAGCGCCGGACAGGGGTTTGCAACTAATGAAAAACTGTTTTTT. Amino acids: CASSAGQGFATNEKLFF.

With regard to this clonotype: A much larger clone differs by one base, so this may be a read error. The chain combines TRBV5-6 with TRBJ1-2; D call uncertain. CDR3 length equals 16 residues. Germline CDR1 reads SGHDT; CDR2 reads YYEEEE. The CDR3 loop reads CASSLWRQLKNYGHTF. CDR3 in DNA: TGTGCCAGCAGCTTGTGGCGTCAGCTTAAAAACTATGGCCACACCTTC.

This clonotype appeared many times. The rearrangement joins TRBV23-1 to TRBJ2-5; D gene uncertain. TRBV23-1 is labeled an ORF, and its function is uncertain. The V end was cut by 10 bases, the J end by 4 bases, with 19 bases between. CDR3 length equals 14 residues. CDR3 nucleotide sequence: TGCGCCATTTTCCCCAACGCGGACCCAGAGACCCAGTACTTC. Its translation: CAIFPNADPETQYF.

The J gene is TRBJ1-5, the V gene TRBV19; 7 bases map to TRBD1. The V segment lost 7 bases and the J segment 2 bases; nucleotides outside the gene matches: 8. The CDR3 has 15 amino acids. CDR1 is LNHDA and CDR2 is SQIVND in the germline V gene (reference sequence). The CDR3 region has the DNA TGTGCCAGTACCGTACAGGGGAGAGGCAATCAGCCCCAGCATTTT. Protein sequence: CASTVQGRGNQPQHF.

The chain joins TRBV9 to TRBJ2-5; tentative D call: TRBD1 (6 bases). V gave up 4 bases and J gave up 4 bases, with 20 bases separating them. The germline V gene encodes CDR1 SGDLS and CDR2 YYNGEE. The CDR3 spans 16 residues. The CDR3 nucleotides are TGTGCCAGCAGCCCCGGGACACACTCCGGGGTAGAGACCCAGTACTTC. Encoded protein: CASSPGTHSGVETQYF.

This chain joins TRBV7-9 and TRBJ2-1; D not resolved. V lost 2 bases, J lost 8 bases, and 13 bases lay in between. The CDR3 extends over 14 amino acids. Per the germline V gene, CDR1 is SEHNR and CDR2 is FQNEAQ (reference sequence). CDR3 DNA sequence: TGTGCCAGCAGCTTATCTTTTGGTGGGGATGAGCAGTTCTTC. It is translated as CASSLSFGGDEQFF.

This clonotype was observed at least ten times. The J gene is TRBJ2-3, the V gene TRBV7-9, with 9 bases lining up with TRBD2. Germline assignment: CDR1 SEHNR and CDR2 FQNEAQ (reference sequence). V gave up 8 bases and J gave up 0 bases; unmatched junction bases: 6. The length of the CDR3 is 15 residues. CDR3 protein: CASLSGTSSTDTQYF. The CDR3 coding sequence is TGTGCCAGCCTCTCCGGGACTAGCAGCACAGATACGCAGTATTTT.

This chain links TRBV30 with TRBJ1-5, with D possibly being TRBD1 (5 bases). In germline, CDR1 is GTSNPN, CDR2 SVGIG (reference sequence). Trimming took 5 bases from V and 2 from J, leaving 13 bases between them. This CDR3 spans 14 amino acids. CDR3 in DNA: TGTGCCTGGGGAAAGGGACTCGGCAATCAGCCCCAGCATTTT. It translates to CAWGKGLGNQPQHF.

This CDR3 reads CASSPRLAGEEETQYF. The CDR3 DNA reads TGTGCCAGTAGTCCCCGACTAGCGGGAGAGGAAGAGACCCAGTACTTC. The chain joins TRBV19 to TRBJ2-5, with 12 bases aligning to TRBD2. The trim removed 5 bases at V and 3 bases at J, leaving 7 bases unmatched. Per germline, CDR1 LNHDA and CDR2 SQIVND (reference sequence). This CDR3 contains 16 residues.

This clonotype has just a few counts. The chain is built from TRBV4-3 and TRBJ2-6, with 10 bases fitting TRBD2. Germline V gives CDR1 LGHNA, CDR2 YSLEER. The CDR3 totals 19 residues. The junction had 9 bases not matched to a gene; V was cut back by 0 bases and J by 4 bases. Here the CDR3 reads CASSQDSQRGGYGANVLTF. CDR3 nucleotides: TGCGCCAGCAGCCAAGATTCCCAGCGGGGGGGGTACGGGGCCAACGTCCTGACTTTC.

This clonotype was seen a few times. The CDR3 region is CSALDNESGRPLSYEQYF. In nucleotides, the CDR3 is TGCAGTGCTCTCGACAACGAGAGCGGGAGGCCCCTCTCCTACGAGCAGTACTTC. The chain employs TRBV20-1 and TRBJ2-7; 9 positions agree with TRBD2. CDR1 and CDR2 from the germline V gene are DFQATT and SNEGSKA (reference sequence). The CDR3 totals 18 residues. The J segment lost 0 bases and the V segment lost 5 bases, leaving 17 bases of the junction unmatched.

This sequence joins TRBV7-9 and TRBJ2-7; D not resolved. Germline CDR1 reads SEHNR; CDR2 reads FQNEAQ (reference sequence). The CDR3 sequence is 15 residues long. Trimming removed 5 bases from V and 2 bases from J, with 16 bases in between. CDR3 region: CASSPNSGRPYEQYF. CDR3 in DNA: TGTGCCAGCAGCCCCAACTCCGGACGACCCTACGAGCAGTACTTC.

Ten or more counts support this clonotype. The rearrangement uses TRBV5-1 and TRBJ1-4; no firm D call. The CDR3 has 15 residues. Germline V lookup: CDR1 SGHRS, CDR2 YFSETQ. The V gene lost 4 bases and the J gene lost 6 bases, with 16 bases spanning the gap. The CDR3 bases are TGCGCCAGCAGCGGATGGGCCGACGGAGATGAAAAACTGTTTTTT. Protein product: CASSGWADGDEKLFF.

The chain employs TRBV6-2 or TRBV6-3 and TRBJ1-5, with D perhaps TRBD1 (6 bases). The CDR3 covers 16 residues. The V gene's germline CDR1 is MNHEY and CDR2 SVGEGT. The germline V and J ends were trimmed by 6 bases and 6 bases, with 21 bases remaining between them. The CDR3: CASRPPGAVLGQPQHF. The CDR3 DNA reads as TGTGCCAGCAGGCCCCCGGGGGCAGTCCTTGGTCAGCCCCAGCATTTT.

This clonotype appeared many times. The chain recombines TRBV28 with TRBJ2-4; 8 positions match TRBD1. CDR1 and CDR2 (germline): MDHEN, SYDVKM. Trimming removed 8 bases from V and 0 bases from J; junction bases left unmatched: 12. The CDR3 extends over 17 amino acids. Written as DNA, the CDR3 is TGTGCCAGCGGAATCTCGGACAGGGCCCTAGCCAAAAACATTCAGTACTTC. Protein sequence: CASGISDRALAKNIQYF.

Only a few counts were recorded for this clonotype. This chain connects TRBV7-6 to TRBJ2-7; maybe TRBD1 (6 bases). Germline V lookup: CDR1 SGHVS, CDR2 FNYEAQ. The CDR3 is 16 amino acids. V lost 0 bases to trimming and J lost 4 bases, with 16 bases between them. CDR3 sequence: CASSLAGQPSAYEQYF. The CDR3 bases are TGTGCCAGCAGCTTAGCCGGACAGCCTTCGGCTTACGAGCAGTACTTC. The full variable domain, rest sourced from reference TRBV7-6 and TRBJ2-7, is GAGVSQSPRYKVTKRGQDVALRCDPISGHVSLYWYRQALGQGPEFLTYFNYEAQQDKSGLPNDRFSAERPEGSISTLTIQRTEQRDSAMYRCASSLAGQPSAYEQYFGPGTRLTVT.

This clonotype has more than one count but fewer than ten. The chain recombines TRBV20-1 with TRBJ2-3; D is tentatively TRBD1 or TRBD2 (6 bases each). CDR3 length: 14 residues. V gave up 2 bases and J gave up 1 base, with 10 bases separating them. Germline CDR1 and CDR2: DFQATT and SNEGSKA (reference sequence). As DNA, the CDR3 is TGCAGTGCTAGACCGGGGGCCGGCACAGATACGCAGTATTTT. This encodes CSARPGAGTDTQYF.

This clonotype came up many times. The chain uses TRBV29-1 and TRBJ2-7; perhaps TRBD2 as D (6 bases). From germline, CDR1 is SQVTM and CDR2 ANQGSEA. CDR3 length: 15 residues. V gave up 4 bases and J gave up 4 bases, with 20 bases separating them. The DNA for the CDR3 is TGCAGCGTTGTTTTATTTGGGGACTCGAGGTACGAGCAGTACTTC. As protein: CSVVLFGDSRYEQYF.

The sample holds many counts of this clonotype. This CDR3 reads CASRGTGADEQYF. CDR3 sequence (DNA): TGTGCCAGCAGAGGGACAGGGGCTGACGAGCAGTACTTC. The chain couples TRBV7-2 to TRBJ2-7; 10 positions match TRBD1. The CDR3 contains 13 residues. Germline lookup yields CDR1 SGHTA and CDR2 FQGNSA. The V segment lost 6 bases and the J segment 5 bases; nucleotides outside the gene matches: 4. The complete variable domain, with remaining parts taken from reference TRBV7-2 and TRBJ2-7, reads GAGVSQSPSNKVTEKGKDVELRCDPISGHTALYWYRQSLGQGLEFLIYFQGNSAPDKSGLPSDRFSAERTGGSVSTLTIQRTQQEDSAVYLCASRGTGADEQYFGPGTRLTVT.

About this clonotype: A read error may be the cause here, since a much bigger clone is one base away. The chain links TRBV4-3 to TRBJ2-7; TRBD2 agrees at 8 bases. CDR1 is LGHNA, CDR2 YSLEER, per germline. The CDR3 has 15 residues. J was trimmed by 5 bases and V by 3 bases; bases with no gene match: 9. The CDR3 DNA is TGCGCCAGCAGCCACACGAGCGGGGGTACCGACGAGCAGTACTTC. The encoded protein is CASSHTSGGTDEQYF.

The V and J genes are TRBV4-3 and TRBJ2-7; a possible D gene is TRBD1 (5 bases). Germline assignment: CDR1 LGHNA and CDR2 YSLEER. V gave up 0 bases and J gave up 4 bases, with 19 bases separating them. The CDR3 consists of 17 residues. The CDR3 sequence is CASSQDRSRTIGYEQYF. CDR3 bases: TGCGCCAGCAGCCAAGATCGCTCCCGGACAATAGGTTACGAGCAGTACTTC.

To note about this clonotype: This may arise from a read error, as a much more abundant clone is one base away. This rearrangement joins TRBV6-2 or TRBV6-3 to TRBJ1-1; D gene ambiguous. Per germline, CDR1 MNHEY and CDR2 SVGEGT. The CDR3 covers 14 residues. The V and J ends lost 2 bases and 2 bases respectively, with 9 bases between them. The CDR3 here is CASSYVSINTEAFF. CDR3 DNA sequence: TGTGCCAGCAGTTACGTCAGCATCAACACTGAAGCTTTCTTT.

This clonotype was recorded at least ten times. This rearrangement joins TRBV2 to TRBJ1-1; no clear D. The CDR3 totals 12 residues. Germline-derived CDR1 and CDR2 are SNHLY and FYNNEI. V was trimmed by 10 bases and J by 1 base, leaving 10 bases between them. The CDR3 sequence is CANGPTNTEAFF. Here the CDR3 DNA reads TGTGCCAACGGACCGACGAACACTGAAGCTTTCTTT.

The table lists this clonotype with a few counts. The V gene is TRBV27, the J gene TRBJ2-2; D is perhaps TRBD1 or TRBD2 (5 bases each). The CDR3 contains 15 residues. From germline, CDR1 is MNHEY and CDR2 SMNVEV (reference sequence). V dropped 8 bases and J dropped 5 bases, with 18 bases sitting between them. CDR3 protein: CASQPGPTPTGELFF. CDR3 bases: TGTGCCAGCCAACCGGGACCGACGCCGACCGGGGAGCTGTTTTTT.

This clonotype was picked up many times. The chain carries TRBV20-1 and TRBJ2-7; TRBD2 matches 7 bases. Germline CDR1 reads DFQATT; CDR2 reads SNEGSKA (reference sequence). V shed 6 bases and J 6 bases; nucleotides not matched to a gene: 14. The CDR3 is 14 residues long. CDR3 residues: CSAQSMPGGTEQYF. The CDR3 bases are TGCAGTGCCCAATCCATGCCGGGAGGCACCGAGCAGTACTTC.

This clonotype was recorded many times. V usage is TRBV20-1 and J usage is TRBJ2-7, with D tentatively TRBD1 (5 bases). This CDR3 comprises 15 residues. Trimming cost V 0 bases and J 4 bases, with 16 bases left between them. In germline, CDR1 is DFQATT, CDR2 SNEGSKA (reference sequence). Here the CDR3 DNA reads TGCAGTGCTAGAGATCCCGGCAGGGCAACATACGAGCAGTACTTC. This sequence encodes CSARDPGRATYEQYF.

This clonotype appeared a few times. The V and J genes are TRBV2 and TRBJ1-2; D unclear. CDR3 length equals 11 residues. Between the trimmed V and J ends, which lost 7 bases and 5 bases, there was a span of 8 bases. The germline gives CDR1 SNHLY, CDR2 FYNNEI. CDR3 coding DNA: TGTGCCAGCACTTTGGGGTATGGCTACACCTTC. Translated: CASTLGYGYTF.

This clonotype was seen ten or more times. For the CDR3, the DNA is TGCAGCGTTGAAGGTTTTAGCCCGAGCTCCTACAATGAGCAGTTCTTC. Protein: CSVEGFSPSSYNEQFF. V and J are TRBV29-1 and TRBJ2-1; D not resolved. Per the germline V gene, CDR1 is SQVTM and CDR2 is ANQGSEA. The CDR3 extends over 16 amino acids. V lost 1 base and J lost 0, with 13 bases in between.

This clonotype was detected ten times or more. The rearrangement links TRBV10-3 to TRBJ1-5; D unclear. Per the germline V gene, CDR1 is ENHRY and CDR2 is SYGVKD. The CDR3 covers 14 residues. Trimming took off 10 bases at V and 7 bases at J, with 20 bases between the two ends. The CDR3 DNA follows: TGTGCCACCGCACCCGCAGGCTCAGGCCAGCCCCAGCATTTT. This gives the protein CATAPAGSGQPQHF.

This clonotype was picked up a small number of times. This chain connects TRBV19 to TRBJ2-7; the D gene could be TRBD1 or TRBD2 (6 bases each). Germline V gives CDR1 LNHDA, CDR2 SQIVND (reference sequence). Trimming cost V 1 base and J 5 bases, with 12 bases left between them. CDR3 size: 14 residues. The CDR3 spells CASSIGGGSHEQYF. CDR3 sequence (DNA): TGTGCCAGTAGTATAGGAGGGGGGAGCCACGAGCAGTACTTC.

This clonotype was seen only once. The J gene is TRBJ2-1, the V gene TRBV6-6; D call uncertain. With 6 bases removed from V and 8 bases from J, the gap between germline ends came to 8 bases. This CDR3 region has 11 residues. Germline assignment: CDR1 MNHNY and CDR2 SVGAGI (reference sequence). DNA for the CDR3: TGTGCCAGCAGGTGTGTGCATGAGCAGTTCTTC. Its protein product is CASRCVHEQFF.